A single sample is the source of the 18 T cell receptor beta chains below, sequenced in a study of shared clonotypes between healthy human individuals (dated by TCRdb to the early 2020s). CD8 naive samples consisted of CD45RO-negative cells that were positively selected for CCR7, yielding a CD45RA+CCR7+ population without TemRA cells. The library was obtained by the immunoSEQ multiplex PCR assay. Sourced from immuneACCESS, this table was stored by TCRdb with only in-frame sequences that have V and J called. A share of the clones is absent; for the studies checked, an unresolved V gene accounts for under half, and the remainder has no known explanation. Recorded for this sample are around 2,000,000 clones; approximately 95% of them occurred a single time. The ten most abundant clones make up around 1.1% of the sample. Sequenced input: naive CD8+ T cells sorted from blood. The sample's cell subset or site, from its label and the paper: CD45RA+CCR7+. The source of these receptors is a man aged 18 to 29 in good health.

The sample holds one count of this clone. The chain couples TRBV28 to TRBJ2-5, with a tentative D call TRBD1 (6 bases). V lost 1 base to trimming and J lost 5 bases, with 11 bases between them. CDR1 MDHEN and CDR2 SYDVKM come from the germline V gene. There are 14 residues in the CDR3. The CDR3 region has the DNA TGTGCCAGCAGTTTATATGGGGGCGACGAGACCCAGTACTTC. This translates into CASSLYGGDETQYF.

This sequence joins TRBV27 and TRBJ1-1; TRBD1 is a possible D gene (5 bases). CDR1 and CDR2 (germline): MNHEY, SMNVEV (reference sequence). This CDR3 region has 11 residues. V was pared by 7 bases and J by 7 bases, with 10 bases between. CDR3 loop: CASTQGLEAFF. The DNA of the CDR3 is TGTGCCAGCACCCAGGGACTTGAAGCTTTCTTT.

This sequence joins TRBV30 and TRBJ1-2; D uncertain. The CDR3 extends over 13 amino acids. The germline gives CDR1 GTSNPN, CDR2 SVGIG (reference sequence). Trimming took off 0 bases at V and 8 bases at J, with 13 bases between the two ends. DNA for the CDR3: TGTGCCTGGAGTGTCAATCCCTTGGGCGGCTACACCTTC. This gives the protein CAWSVNPLGGYTF.

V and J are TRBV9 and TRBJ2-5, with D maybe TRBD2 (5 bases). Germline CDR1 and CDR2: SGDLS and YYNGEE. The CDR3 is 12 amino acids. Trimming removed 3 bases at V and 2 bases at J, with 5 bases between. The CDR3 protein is CASSAGQETQYF. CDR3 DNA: TGTGCCAGCAGCGCGGGACAAGAGACCCAGTACTTC.

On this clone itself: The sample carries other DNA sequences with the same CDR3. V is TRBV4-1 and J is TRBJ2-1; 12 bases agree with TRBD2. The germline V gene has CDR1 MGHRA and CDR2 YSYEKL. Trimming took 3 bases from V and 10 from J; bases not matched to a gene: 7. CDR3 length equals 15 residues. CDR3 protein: CASSQGLAGVGEQFF. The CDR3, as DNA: TGCGCCAGCAGCCAGGGACTAGCGGGTGTCGGGGAGCAGTTCTTC.

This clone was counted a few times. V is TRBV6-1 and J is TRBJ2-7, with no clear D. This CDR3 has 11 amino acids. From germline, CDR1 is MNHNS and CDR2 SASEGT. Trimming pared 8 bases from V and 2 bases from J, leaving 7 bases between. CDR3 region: CASLSPYEQYF. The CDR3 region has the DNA TGTGCCAGCCTTTCCCCCTACGAGCAGTACTTC.

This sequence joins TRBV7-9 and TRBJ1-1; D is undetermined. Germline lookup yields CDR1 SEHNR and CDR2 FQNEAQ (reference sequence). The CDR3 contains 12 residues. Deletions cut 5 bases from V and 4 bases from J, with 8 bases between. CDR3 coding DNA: TGTGCCAGCAGCCCCGACCCCACTGAAGCTTTCTTT. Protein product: CASSPDPTEAFF.

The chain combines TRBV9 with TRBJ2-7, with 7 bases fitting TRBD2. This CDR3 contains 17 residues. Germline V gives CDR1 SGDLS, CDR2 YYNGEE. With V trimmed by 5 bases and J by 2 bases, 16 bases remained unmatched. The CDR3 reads CASRVEASSGETYEQYF. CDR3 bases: TGTGCCAGCAGAGTGGAGGCTTCTAGCGGTGAAACCTACGAGCAGTACTTC.

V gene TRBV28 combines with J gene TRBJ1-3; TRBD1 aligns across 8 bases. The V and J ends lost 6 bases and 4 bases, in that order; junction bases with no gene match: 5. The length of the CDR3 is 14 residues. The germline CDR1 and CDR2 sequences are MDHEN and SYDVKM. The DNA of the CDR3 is TGTGCCAGCAGGACAGGGGTCCTCGGAAACACCATATATTTT. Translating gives CASRTGVLGNTIYF. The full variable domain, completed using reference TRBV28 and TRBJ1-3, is DVKVTQSSRYLVKRTGEKVFLECVQDMDHENMFWYRQDPGLGLRLIYFSYDVKMKEKGDIPEGYSVSREKKERFSLILESASTNQTSMYLCASRTGVLGNTIYFGEGSWLTVV.

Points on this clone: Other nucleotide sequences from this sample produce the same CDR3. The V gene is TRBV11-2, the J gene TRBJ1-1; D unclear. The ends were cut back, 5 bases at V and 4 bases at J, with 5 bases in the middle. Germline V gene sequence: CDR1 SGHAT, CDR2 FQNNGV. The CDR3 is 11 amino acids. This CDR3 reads CASSLSTEAFF. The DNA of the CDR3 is TGTGCCAGCAGCCTCAGCACTGAAGCTTTCTTT.

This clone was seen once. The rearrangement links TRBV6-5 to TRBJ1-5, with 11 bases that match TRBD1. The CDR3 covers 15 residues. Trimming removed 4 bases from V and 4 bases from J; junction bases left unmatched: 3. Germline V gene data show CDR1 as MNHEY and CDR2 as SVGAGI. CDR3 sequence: CASSSGQGANQPQHF. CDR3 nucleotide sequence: TGTGCCAGCAGTTCAGGACAGGGGGCTAATCAGCCCCAGCATTTT.

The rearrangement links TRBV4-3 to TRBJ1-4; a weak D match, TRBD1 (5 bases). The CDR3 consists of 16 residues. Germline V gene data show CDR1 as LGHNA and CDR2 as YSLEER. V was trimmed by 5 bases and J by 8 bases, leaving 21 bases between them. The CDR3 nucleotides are TGCGCCAGCAGCTCAAGATGGGACGCTCTAGCCGAAAAACTGTTTTTT. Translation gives CASSSRWDALAEKLFF.

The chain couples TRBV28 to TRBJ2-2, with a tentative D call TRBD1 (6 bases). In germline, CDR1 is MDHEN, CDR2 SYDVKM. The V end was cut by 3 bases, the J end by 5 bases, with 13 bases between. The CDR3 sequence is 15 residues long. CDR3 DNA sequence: TGTGCCAGCAGTTTGGCAGGGGCTATTACCGGGGAGCTGTTTTTT. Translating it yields CASSLAGAITGELFF.

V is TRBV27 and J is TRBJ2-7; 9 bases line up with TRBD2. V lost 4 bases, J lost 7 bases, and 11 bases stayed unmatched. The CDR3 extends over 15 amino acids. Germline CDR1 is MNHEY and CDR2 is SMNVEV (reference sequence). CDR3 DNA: TGTGCCAGCAGTTCAGAGATCGGACTAGCGCGGGAGCAGTACTTC. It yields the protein CASSSEIGLAREQYF.

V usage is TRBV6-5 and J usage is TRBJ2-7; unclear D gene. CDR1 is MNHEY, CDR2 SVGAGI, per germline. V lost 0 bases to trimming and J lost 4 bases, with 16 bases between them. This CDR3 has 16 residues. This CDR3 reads CASSYSEQSHWYEQYF. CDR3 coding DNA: TGTGCCAGCAGTTACTCGGAACAGAGCCATTGGTACGAGCAGTACTTC.

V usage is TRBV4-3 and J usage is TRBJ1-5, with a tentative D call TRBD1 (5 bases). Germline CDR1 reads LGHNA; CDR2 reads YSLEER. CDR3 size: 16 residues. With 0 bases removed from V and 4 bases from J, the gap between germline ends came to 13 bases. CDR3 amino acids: CASSQDHLGGNQPQHF. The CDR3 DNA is TGCGCCAGCAGCCAAGATCACTTGGGGGGAAATCAGCCCCAGCATTTT.

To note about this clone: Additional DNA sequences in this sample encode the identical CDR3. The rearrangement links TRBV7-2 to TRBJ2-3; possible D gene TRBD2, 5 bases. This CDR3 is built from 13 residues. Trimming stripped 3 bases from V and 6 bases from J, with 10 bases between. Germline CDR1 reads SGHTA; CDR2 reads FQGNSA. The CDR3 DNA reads TGTGCCAGCAGCTTGGACTCCGAGGATACGCAGTATTTT. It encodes CASSLDSEDTQYF. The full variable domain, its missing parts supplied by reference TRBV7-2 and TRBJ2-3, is GAGVSQSPSNKVTEKGKDVELRCDPISGHTALYWYRQSLGQGLEFLIYFQGNSAPDKSGLPSDRFSAERTGGSVSTLTIQRTQQEDSAVYLCASSLDSEDTQYFGPGTRLTVL.

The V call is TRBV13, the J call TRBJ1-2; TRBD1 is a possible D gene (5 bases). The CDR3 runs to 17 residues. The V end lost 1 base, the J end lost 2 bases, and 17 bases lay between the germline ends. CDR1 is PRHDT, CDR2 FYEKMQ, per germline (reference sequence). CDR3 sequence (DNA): TGTGCCAGCAGCTTAGCCCGGGACGGCAGAACGAACTATGGCTACACCTTC. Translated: CASSLARDGRTNYGYTF.